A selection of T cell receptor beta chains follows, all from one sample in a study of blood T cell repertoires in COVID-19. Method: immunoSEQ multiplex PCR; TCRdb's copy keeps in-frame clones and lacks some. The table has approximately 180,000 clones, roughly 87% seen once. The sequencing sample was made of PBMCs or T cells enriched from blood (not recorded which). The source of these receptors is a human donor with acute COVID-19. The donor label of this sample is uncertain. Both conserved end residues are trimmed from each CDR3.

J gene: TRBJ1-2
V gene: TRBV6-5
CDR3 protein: ASSYSVRGNYGYT

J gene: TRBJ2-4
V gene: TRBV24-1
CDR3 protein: ATSDRRSLLRAKNIQY

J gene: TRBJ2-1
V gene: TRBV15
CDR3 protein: ATSRDPLADSYNEQF

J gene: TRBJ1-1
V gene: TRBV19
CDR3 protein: ASSLYRARRTEAF

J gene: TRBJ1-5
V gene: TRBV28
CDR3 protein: ASSIRPTGKVQPQH

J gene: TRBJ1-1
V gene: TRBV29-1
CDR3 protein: SARGAQTEAF

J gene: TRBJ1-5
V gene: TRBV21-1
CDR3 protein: ASSKERDGDEFSNQPQH

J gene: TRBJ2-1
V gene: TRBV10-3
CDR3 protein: AIRKSGDQYNEQF

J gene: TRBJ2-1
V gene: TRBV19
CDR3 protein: ASSVTSGGAGEQF

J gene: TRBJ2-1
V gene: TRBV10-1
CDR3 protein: ASSITGMGNEQF

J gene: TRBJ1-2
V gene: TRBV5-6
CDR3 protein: ASSQGTGGGLYGYT

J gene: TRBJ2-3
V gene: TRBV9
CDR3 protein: ASSPQTGSTDTQY

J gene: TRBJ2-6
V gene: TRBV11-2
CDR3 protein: ASSSLTSGGTKRANVLT

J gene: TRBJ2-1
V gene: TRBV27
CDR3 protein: ASSVGGGGYNEQF

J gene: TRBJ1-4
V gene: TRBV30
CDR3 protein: AWDRTDEKLF

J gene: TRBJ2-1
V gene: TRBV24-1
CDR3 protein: ATKAGRVSNEQF

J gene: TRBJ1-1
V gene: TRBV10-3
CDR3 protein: AIQGVWGTEAF

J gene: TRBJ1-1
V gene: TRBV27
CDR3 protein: AAGTEAF

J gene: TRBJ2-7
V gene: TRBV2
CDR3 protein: ASSPEWGGGSYEQY

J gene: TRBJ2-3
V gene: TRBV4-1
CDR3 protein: ASSQQRSGGSTDTQY

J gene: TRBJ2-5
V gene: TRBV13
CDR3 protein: ASSSLSGETQY

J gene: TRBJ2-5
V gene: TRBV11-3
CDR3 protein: ASSLGGLAGGQETQY

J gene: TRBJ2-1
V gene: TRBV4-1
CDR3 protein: ASMASGGAGEQF

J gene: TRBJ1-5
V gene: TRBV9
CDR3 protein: ASSVGPEGQPQH

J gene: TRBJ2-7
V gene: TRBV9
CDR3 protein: ASSRSPGVSYEQY

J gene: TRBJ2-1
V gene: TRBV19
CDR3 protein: ASRRYRGNEQF

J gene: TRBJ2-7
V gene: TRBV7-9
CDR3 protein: ASSLGPGLNYEQY

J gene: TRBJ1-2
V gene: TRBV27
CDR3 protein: ASSTLGGGYT

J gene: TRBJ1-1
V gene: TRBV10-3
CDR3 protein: AISDGPSLEAF

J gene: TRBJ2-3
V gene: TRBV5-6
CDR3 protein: ASSSTGVTQY

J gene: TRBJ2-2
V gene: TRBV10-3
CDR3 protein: AIRDGRGKRAGELF

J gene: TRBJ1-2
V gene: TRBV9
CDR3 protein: ASSVDGQGAGYT

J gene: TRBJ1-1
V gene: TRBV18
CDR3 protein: ASSPSLGGMNTEAF

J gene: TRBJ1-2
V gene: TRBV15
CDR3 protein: ATSRERGADYGYT

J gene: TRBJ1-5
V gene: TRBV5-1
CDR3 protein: ASSSGTTYQPQH

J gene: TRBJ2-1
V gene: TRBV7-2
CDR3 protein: ASSETLAGDNEQF

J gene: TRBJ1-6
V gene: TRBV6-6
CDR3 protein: ASSYDGGYSPLH

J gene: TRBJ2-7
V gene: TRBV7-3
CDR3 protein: ASSPGGSRRYEQY

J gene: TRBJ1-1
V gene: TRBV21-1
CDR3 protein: ASSKGIGEEKDTEAF

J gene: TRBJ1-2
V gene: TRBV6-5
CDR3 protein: ASSTVPGGYT

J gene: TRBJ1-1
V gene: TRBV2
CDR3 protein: ASIPVHRSNTEAF

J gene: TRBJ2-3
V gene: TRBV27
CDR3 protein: ASSLRDRGREDTQY

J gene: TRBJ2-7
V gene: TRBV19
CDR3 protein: ASSAGTGAYEQY

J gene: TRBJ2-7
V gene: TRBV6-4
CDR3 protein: ASSEEGDSYEQY

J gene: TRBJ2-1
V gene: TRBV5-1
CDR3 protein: ASSPGTGIDEQF

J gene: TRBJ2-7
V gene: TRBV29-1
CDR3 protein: SVEGGGPEQY

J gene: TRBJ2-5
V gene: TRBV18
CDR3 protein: ASSPPSLEETQY

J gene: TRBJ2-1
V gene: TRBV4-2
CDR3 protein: ASSRQTSGTYNEQF

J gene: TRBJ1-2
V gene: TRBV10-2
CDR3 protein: ASSLGGLYGYT